This T cell receptor (beta chain) was sequenced in a study of blood T cell repertoires in COVID-19. Study in general: From the United States, Italy and Spain came samples of acute and convalescent COVID-19. Sources were T cells, B-cell-depleted T cells, or PBMCs; the material itself was cDNA or gDNA.

In the authors' methods: The authors estimated nucleated cell counts from reference gene primer amplification. Profiled with immunoSEQ multiplex PCR; TCRdb holds only in-frame clones, not every one. The V and J calls and the clone size are those of that table, but D and trimming were determined from the DNA. Of 85,000 to 130,000 clones detected, 84% appear once; the ten largest clones hold 13% to 15%. This receptor was obtained from a woman between 55 and 75 years old with acute or convalescent COVID-19. Material for sequencing was peripheral blood.

The CDR3 sequence: CASSYSRGSYEQYF. The CDR3 DNA sequence: TGTGCCAGCAGTTACTCAAGGGGCTCCTACGAGCAGTACTTC. This sequence joins TRBV6-6 and TRBJ2-7, with D perhaps TRBD1 (5 bases). The CDR3 contains 14 residues. The germline gives CDR1 MNHNY, CDR2 SVGAGI (reference sequence). V lost 0 bases and J 0 bases, leaving 6 bases between the germline ends.